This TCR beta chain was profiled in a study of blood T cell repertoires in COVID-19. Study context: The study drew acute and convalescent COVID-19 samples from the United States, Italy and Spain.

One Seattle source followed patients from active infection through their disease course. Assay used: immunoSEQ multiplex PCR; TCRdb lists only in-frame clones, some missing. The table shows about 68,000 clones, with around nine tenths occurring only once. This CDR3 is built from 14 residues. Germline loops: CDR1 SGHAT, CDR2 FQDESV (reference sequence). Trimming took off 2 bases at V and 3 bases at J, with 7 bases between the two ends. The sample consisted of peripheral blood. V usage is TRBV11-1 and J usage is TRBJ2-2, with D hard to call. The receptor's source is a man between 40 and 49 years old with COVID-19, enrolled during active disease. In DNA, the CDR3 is TGTGCCAGCAGCTTATCTGGAGACACCGGGGAGCTGTTTTTT. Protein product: CASSLSGDTGELFF.